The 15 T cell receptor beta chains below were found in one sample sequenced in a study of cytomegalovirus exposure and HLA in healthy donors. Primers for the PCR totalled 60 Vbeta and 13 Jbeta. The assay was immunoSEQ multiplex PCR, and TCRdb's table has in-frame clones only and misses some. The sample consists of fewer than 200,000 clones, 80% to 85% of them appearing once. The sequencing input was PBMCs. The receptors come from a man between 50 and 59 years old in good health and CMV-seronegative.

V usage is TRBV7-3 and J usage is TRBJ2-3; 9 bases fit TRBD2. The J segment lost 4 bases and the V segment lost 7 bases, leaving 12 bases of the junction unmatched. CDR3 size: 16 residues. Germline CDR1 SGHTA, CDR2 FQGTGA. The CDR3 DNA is TGTGCCAGCACCAACGGGGGGCGGGGGGGCGCAGATACGCAGTATTTT. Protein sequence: CASTNGGRGGADTQYF. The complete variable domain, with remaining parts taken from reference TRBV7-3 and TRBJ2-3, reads GAGVSQTPSNKVTEKGKYVELRCDPISGHTALYWYRQSLGQGPEFLIYFQGTGAADDSGLPNDRFFAVRPEGSVSTLKIQRTERGDSAVYLCASTNGGRGGADTQYFGPGTRLTVL.

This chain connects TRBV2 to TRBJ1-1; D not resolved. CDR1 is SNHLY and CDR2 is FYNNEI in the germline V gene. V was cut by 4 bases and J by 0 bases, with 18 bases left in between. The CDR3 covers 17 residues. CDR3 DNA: TGTGCCAGCAGTGCCACAGTCGGCCAAGCTGTGAACACTGAAGCTTTCTTT. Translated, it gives CASSATVGQAVNTEAFF.

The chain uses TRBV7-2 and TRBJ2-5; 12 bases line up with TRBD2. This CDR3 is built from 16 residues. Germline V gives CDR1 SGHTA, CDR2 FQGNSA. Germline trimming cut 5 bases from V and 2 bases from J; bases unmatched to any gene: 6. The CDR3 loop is CASSPPSGGGQETQYF. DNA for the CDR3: TGTGCCAGCAGCCCCCCTAGCGGGGGGGGACAAGAGACCCAGTACTTC.

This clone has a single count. The CDR3 DNA reads TGTGCCAGCAGCTCCCGGGACAGGGTTGGCTATAATTCACCCCTCCACTTT. As protein: CASSSRDRVGYNSPLHF. This rearrangement joins TRBV7-2 to TRBJ1-6; 9 nucleotides line up with TRBD1. The CDR3 has 17 residues. CDR1 and CDR2 (germline): SGHTA, FQGNSA. V dropped 4 bases and J dropped 3; count of bases not matched to a gene: 7.

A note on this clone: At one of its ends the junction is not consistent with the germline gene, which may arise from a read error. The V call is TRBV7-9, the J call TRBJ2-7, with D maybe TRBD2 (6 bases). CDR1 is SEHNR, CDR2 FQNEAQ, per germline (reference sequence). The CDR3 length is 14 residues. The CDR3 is CSSSPISGVYEQYF. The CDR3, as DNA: TGTTCCAGCAGCCCGATTTCGGGGGTTTACGAGCAGTACTTC.

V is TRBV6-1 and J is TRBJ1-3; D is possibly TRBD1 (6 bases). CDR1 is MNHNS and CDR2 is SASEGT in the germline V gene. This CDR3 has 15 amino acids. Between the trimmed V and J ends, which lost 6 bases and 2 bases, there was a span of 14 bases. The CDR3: CASSETGYPGNTIYF. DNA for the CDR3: TGTGCCAGCAGCGAAACAGGGTACCCTGGAAACACCATATATTTT.

The CDR3 is CASKEWQGVGETQYF. The CDR3 nucleotides read TGTGCCAGCAAGGAGTGGCAGGGTGTCGGAGAGACCCAGTACTTC. V gene TRBV6-1 combines with J gene TRBJ2-5; the D gene is possibly TRBD1 (5 bases). This CDR3 spans 15 amino acids. From germline, CDR1 is MNHNS and CDR2 SASEGT. The V gene lost 7 bases and the J gene lost 4 bases, with 19 bases spanning the gap.

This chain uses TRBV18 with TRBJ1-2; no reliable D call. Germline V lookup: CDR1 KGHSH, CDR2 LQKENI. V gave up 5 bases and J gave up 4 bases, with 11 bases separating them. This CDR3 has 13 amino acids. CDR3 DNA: TGTGCCAGCTCAGGGCTTCAGAGCTATGGCTACACCTTC. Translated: CASSGLQSYGYTF.

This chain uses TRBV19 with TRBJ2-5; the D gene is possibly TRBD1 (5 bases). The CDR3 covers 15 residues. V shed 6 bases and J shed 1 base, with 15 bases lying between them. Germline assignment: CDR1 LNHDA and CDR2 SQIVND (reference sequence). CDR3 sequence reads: CASRRTQGTQETQYF. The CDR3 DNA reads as TGTGCCAGTAGACGAACCCAGGGTACCCAAGAGACCCAGTACTTC.

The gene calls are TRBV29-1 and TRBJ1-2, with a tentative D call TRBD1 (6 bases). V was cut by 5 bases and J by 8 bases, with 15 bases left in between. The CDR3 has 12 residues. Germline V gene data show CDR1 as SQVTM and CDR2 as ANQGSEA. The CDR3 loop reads CSVSRDIRGYTF. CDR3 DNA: TGCAGCGTTTCCCGGGACATCCGAGGCTACACCTTC.

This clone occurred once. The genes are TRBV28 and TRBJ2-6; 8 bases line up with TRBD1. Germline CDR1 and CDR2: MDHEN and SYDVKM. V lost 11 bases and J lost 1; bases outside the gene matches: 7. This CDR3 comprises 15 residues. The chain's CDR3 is CAGSNRGSGANVLTF. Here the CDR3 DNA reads TGTGCCGGGAGTAACAGGGGGTCTGGGGCCAACGTCCTGACTTTC.

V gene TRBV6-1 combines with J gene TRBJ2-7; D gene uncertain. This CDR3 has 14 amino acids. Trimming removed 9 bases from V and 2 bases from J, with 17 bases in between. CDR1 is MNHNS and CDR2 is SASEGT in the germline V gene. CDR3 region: CASNRGVNPYEQYF. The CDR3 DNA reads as TGTGCCAGTAACCGAGGCGTAAACCCCTACGAGCAGTACTTC.

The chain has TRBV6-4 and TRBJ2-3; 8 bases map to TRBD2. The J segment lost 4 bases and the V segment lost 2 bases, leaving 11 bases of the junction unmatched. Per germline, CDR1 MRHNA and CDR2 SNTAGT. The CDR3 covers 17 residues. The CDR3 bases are TGTGCCAGCAGTGACACACATAGCGGGAAGGGTCCAGATACGCAGTATTTT. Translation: CASSDTHSGKGPDTQYF.

The CDR3 nucleotides read TGCGCCAGCAGCTTGGGCAGTGTAACAGATACGCAGTATTTT. It specifies CASSLGSVTDTQYF. V and J are TRBV5-1 and TRBJ2-3; D ambiguous. CDR3 length equals 14 residues. The germline gives CDR1 SGHRS, CDR2 YFSETQ. The V end was cut by 0 bases, the J end by 3 bases, with 8 bases between.

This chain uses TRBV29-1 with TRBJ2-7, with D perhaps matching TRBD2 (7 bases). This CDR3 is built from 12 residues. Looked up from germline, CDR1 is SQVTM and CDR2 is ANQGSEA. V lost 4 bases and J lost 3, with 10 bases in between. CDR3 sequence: CSVARGGYEQYF. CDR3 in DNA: TGCAGCGTTGCAAGGGGGGGCTACGAGCAGTACTTC.